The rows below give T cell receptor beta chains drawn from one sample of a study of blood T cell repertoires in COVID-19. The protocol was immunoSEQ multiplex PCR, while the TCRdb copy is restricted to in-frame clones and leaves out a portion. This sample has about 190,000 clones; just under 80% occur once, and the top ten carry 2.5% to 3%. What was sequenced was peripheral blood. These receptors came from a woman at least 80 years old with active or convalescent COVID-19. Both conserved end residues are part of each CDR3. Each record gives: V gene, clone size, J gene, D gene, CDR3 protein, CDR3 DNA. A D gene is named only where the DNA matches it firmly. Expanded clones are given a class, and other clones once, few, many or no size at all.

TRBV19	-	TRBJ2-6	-	CATYDWNSGANVLTF	TGTGCCACTTACGACTGGAATTCTGGGGCCAACGTCCTGACTTTC
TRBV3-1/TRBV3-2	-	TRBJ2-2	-	CASSQDIGLAGELFF	TGTGCCAGCAGCCAAGATATCGGCCTAGCCGGCGAGCTGTTTTTT
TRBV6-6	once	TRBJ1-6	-	CASDSHQSSYNSPLHF	TGTGCCAGCGACAGTCATCAGAGCTCCTATAATTCACCCCTCCACTTT
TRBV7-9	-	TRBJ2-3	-	CASSPSWEHTDTQYF	TGTGCCAGCAGCCCCAGTTGGGAGCATACAGATACGCAGTATTTT
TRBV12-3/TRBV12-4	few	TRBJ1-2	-	CASSFMDSYGYTF	TGTGCCAGCAGTTTCATGGACAGCTATGGCTACACCTTC
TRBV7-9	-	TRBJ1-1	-	CASSPTTEAFF	TGTGCCAGCAGCCCTACCACTGAAGCTTTCTTT
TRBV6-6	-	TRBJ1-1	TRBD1	CATGGPYGAEAFF	TGTGCCACAGGGGGCCCCTACGGCGCTGAAGCTTTCTTT
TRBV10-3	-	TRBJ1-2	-	CAISERTEGYGYTF	TGTGCCATCAGTGAGAGGACTGAGGGCTATGGCTACACCTTC
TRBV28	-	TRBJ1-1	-	CASRVFRTRATEAFF	TGTGCCAGCAGAGTTTTTAGGACTAGGGCCACTGAAGCTTTCTTT
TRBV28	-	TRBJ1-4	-	CASSLPNSATNEKLFF	TGTGCCAGCAGTCTCCCGAACTCCGCAACTAATGAAAAACTGTTTTTT
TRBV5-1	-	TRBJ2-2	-	CASSSGAGVNTGELFF	TGCGCCAGCAGCTCGGGTGCAGGGGTAAACACCGGGGAGCTGTTTTTT
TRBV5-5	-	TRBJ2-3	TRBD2	CASSLDASGGGTDTQYF	TGTGCCAGCAGCTTAGATGCTAGCGGGGGCGGCACAGATACGCAGTATTTT
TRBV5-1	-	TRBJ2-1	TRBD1	CASSPRTGTGNQRYEQFF	TGCGCCAGCAGCCCCCGGACCGGGACAGGGAACCAGAGATATGAGCAGTTCTTC
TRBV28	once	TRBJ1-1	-	CATAGGWNTEAFF	TGTGCCACCGCCGGGGGGTGGAATACTGAAGCTTTCTTT
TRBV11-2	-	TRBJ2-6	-	CASSLDLRGTANSGANVLTF	TGTGCCAGCAGCTTAGATCTTCGGGGGACAGCGAACTCTGGGGCCAACGTCCTGACTTTC
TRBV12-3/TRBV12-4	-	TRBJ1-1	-	CASSFGGKAFF	TGTGCCAGCAGTTTCGGAGGGAAAGCTTTCTTT
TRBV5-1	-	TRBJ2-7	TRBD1	CASHATGTGALREQYF	TGCGCCAGCCATGCCACCGGGACAGGGGCGTTAAGGGAGCAGTACTTC
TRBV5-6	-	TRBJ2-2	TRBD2	CASIGAGGANTGELFF	TGTGCCAGCATTGGGGCGGGGGGTGCGAACACCGGGGAGCTGTTTTTT
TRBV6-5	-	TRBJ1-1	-	CASSYRGQSNTEAFF	TGTGCCAGCAGTTACCGAGGACAGTCGAACACTGAAGCTTTCTTT
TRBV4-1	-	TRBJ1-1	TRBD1	CASSDRDPGTEAFF	TGCGCCAGCAGCGACAGGGACCCTGGGACTGAAGCTTTCTTT
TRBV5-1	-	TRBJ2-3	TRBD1	CASSSGTGTDTQYF	TGCGCCAGCAGCTCGGGGACAGGCACAGATACGCAGTATTTT
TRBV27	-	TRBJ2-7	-	CASRPNDFYEQYF	TGTGCCAGCAGACCCAATGACTTCTACGAGCAGTACTTC
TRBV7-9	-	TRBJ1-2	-	CASSEQGTTDYGYTF	TGTGCCAGCAGCGAACAAGGGACAACGGACTATGGCTACACCTTC
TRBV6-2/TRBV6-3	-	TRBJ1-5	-	CASSSPTKSNQPQHF	TGTGCCAGCAGTTCGCCGACAAAGAGCAATCAGCCCCAGCATTTT
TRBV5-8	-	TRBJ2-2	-	CASSLGKPPNTGELFF	TGTGCCAGCAGCTTGGGCAAGCCCCCGAACACCGGGGAGCTGTTTTTT
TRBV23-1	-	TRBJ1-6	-	CASSPDRRAVEPLHF	TGCGCCAGCAGTCCCGACAGACGGGCCGTGGAACCCCTCCACTTT
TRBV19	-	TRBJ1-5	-	CASSIPPTGYQPQHF	TGTGCCAGTAGTATACCCCCGACAGGTTATCAGCCCCAGCATTTT
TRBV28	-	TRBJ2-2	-	CASSFGRGQGRTGELFF	TGTGCCAGCAGTTTCGGGCGGGGTCAGGGAAGGACCGGGGAGCTGTTTTTT
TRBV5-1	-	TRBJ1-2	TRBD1	CASSPTGQVNYGYTF	TGCGCCAGCAGCCCGACGGGACAGGTCAACTATGGCTACACCTTC
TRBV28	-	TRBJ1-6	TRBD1	CASSSSGTGGWNSPLHF	TGTGCCAGCAGTTCCTCCGGGACAGGGGGTTGGAATTCACCCCTCCACTTT